This T cell receptor beta chain was captured by sequencing in a study of beta chain features in type 1 diabetes. Across the whole study: Sorted cells, around 100 million in number, were examined across all samples. Study findings and constraints: Sequencing used cDNA, and cells with high TCR expression could therefore be over-represented. In these data, an HLA type influence on TCRB rearrangement remained unresolved.

CDR1 and CDR2 (germline): SGHAT, FQNNGV. The ends lost 4 bases at V and 10 bases at J; junction bases unmatched: 16. The CDR3 contains 16 residues. Every bit of the isolated RNA underwent reverse transcription, so sequencing read expressed TCRB transcripts. Assay used: immunoSEQ multiplex PCR; TCRdb lists only in-frame clones, some missing. The repertoire has about 350,000 clones, 15% to 20% of them found once; the top ten carry 0.044%. For this clone: Antigen specificity is unknown.

The TCR sequence derives from a woman between 18 and 29 years old in good health. The V gene is TRBV11-2, the J gene TRBJ2-1, with 7 nucleotides matching TRBD2. The sequenced material came from naive CD4+ T cells from blood. CDR3 region: CASSSPWRGGSGEQFF. For the CDR3, the DNA is TGTGCCAGCAGCTCACCCTGGAGGGGCGGGAGTGGCGAGCAGTTCTTC. The entire variable domain, with the rest obtained from reference TRBV11-2 and TRBJ2-1, is as follows: EAGVAQSPRYKIIEKRQSVAFWCNPISGHATLYWYQQILGQGPKLLIQFQNNGVVDDSQLPKDRFSAERLKGVDSTLKIQPAKLEDSAVYLCASSSPWRGGSGEQFFGPGTRLTVL.